These 14 T cell receptor beta chains were sequenced from one sample in a study of cytomegalovirus exposure and HLA in healthy donors. Both 60 Vbeta primers and 13 Jbeta primers went into the PCR. The repertoire was sequenced with immunoSEQ multiplex PCR; TCRdb's copy has only in-frame clones and lacks some. The data show approximately 93,000 clones, 70% to 85% seen once. The sample taken for sequencing was PBMCs. The origin of the receptors is a man aged 50 to 60 in good health and CMV-seronegative.

This clone was counted a single time. J is TRBJ2-2 and V is TRBV5-1; 8 bases align to TRBD1. The V gene's germline CDR1 is SGHRS and CDR2 YFSETQ. This CDR3 is built from 17 residues. Germline trimming cut 4 bases from V and 6 bases from J; bases unmatched to any gene: 14. DNA of the CDR3: TGCGCCAGCAGCCCTGGAGGGGCGGACAGGGAGGCCGGGGAGCTGTTTTTT. It codes for CASSPGGADREAGELFF.

This chain joins TRBV29-1 and TRBJ2-7; the D gene is possibly TRBD2 (6 bases). The germline V gene has CDR1 SQVTM and CDR2 ANQGSEA. V dropped 7 bases and J dropped 0 bases, with 13 bases sitting between them. The CDR3 runs to 13 residues. Here the CDR3 reads CSASSTSSYEQYF. In DNA, the CDR3 is TGCAGCGCTTCCTCGACTAGCTCCTACGAGCAGTACTTC.

The J gene is TRBJ2-1, the V gene TRBV7-8; D is possibly TRBD2 (6 bases). The CDR3 covers 15 residues. Trimming removed 1 base from V and 10 bases from J, with 17 bases in between. Per germline, CDR1 SGHVS and CDR2 FQNEAQ. CDR3 sequence (DNA): TGTGCCAGCAGCTTAGTTAGCGGCACTTATTCAGAGCAGTTCTTC. It translates to CASSLVSGTYSEQFF.

This chain joins TRBV4-2 and TRBJ2-1; 13 bases line up with TRBD2. CDR1 is LGHNA, CDR2 YNFKEQ, per germline. The V and J ends lost 5 bases and 6 bases, in that order; junction bases with no gene match: 7. The CDR3 totals 16 residues. This CDR3 is CASSYGRLAGGNEQFF. CDR3 DNA sequence: TGTGCCAGCAGCTACGGTAGACTAGCGGGAGGCAATGAGCAGTTCTTC.

The CDR3 DNA reads as TGTGCCAGCGCCCGCTCGGGGAGGGTAGGTTACGAGCAGTACTTC. The encoded protein is CASARSGRVGYEQYF. This sequence joins TRBV6-5 and TRBJ2-7, with TRBD2 identical over 7 bases. V trimming: 8 bases; J trimming: 4 bases; junction bases outside the gene matches: 14. CDR1 and CDR2 (germline): MNHEY, SVGAGI. The CDR3 loop spans 15 amino acids.

The rearrangement links TRBV27 to TRBJ1-5, with D maybe TRBD1 (6 bases). Per the germline V gene, CDR1 is MNHEY and CDR2 is SMNVEV (reference sequence). The CDR3 sequence is 14 residues long. Between the trimmed V and J ends, which lost 3 bases and 7 bases, there was a span of 13 bases. The CDR3 DNA reads TGTGCCAGCAGTTTCGTACAGGGTGGCCAGCCCCAGCATTTT. Amino acids: CASSFVQGGQPQHF.

The V call is TRBV9, the J call TRBJ1-1; weak D call: TRBD1 (5 bases). Trimming shortened V by 4 bases and J by 2 bases, and 24 bases separated the two germline ends. The CDR3 has 18 residues. Germline CDR1 reads SGDLS; CDR2 reads YYNGEE. DNA for the CDR3: TGTGCCAGCAGCCCCAGTAATAGAATCGAGGGACTTAACACTGAAGCTTTCTTT. Translated, it gives CASSPSNRIEGLNTEAFF.

V and J are TRBV9 and TRBJ2-5; TRBD1 aligns across 8 bases. Gene TRBJ2-7 matches the end of the DNA better, so the J call may be wrong. This CDR3 spans 14 amino acids. Germline assignment: CDR1 SGDLS and CDR2 YYNGEE. The CDR3 spells CASSDKQGAYEQYF. As DNA, the CDR3 is TGTGCCAGCAGCGATAAACAGGGGGCCTACGAGCAGTACTTC.

This chain links TRBV11-2 with TRBJ2-1; 8 nucleotides agree with TRBD2. This CDR3 spans 15 amino acids. Germline-derived CDR1 and CDR2 are SGHAT and FQNNGV. V lost 2 bases to trimming and J lost 7 bases; unmatched junction nucleotides: 7. CDR3 residues: CASSLKTSGPNEQFF. In DNA form, the CDR3 reads TGTGCCAGCAGCTTAAAAACTAGCGGACCGAATGAGCAGTTCTTC. Full variable domain (remainder filled in from reference TRBV11-2 and TRBJ2-1): EAGVAQSPRYKIIEKRQSVAFWCNPISGHATLYWYQQILGQGPKLLIQFQNNGVVDDSQLPKDRFSAERLKGVDSTLKIQPAKLEDSAVYLCASSLKTSGPNEQFFGPGTRLTVL.

The chain employs TRBV10-3 and TRBJ1-1; maybe TRBD1 (6 bases). V lost 7 bases and J 1 base, leaving 16 bases between the germline ends. The CDR3 runs 15 residues. Germline V gene sequence: CDR1 ENHRY, CDR2 SYGVKD. CDR3 in amino acids: CAINKAGATNTEAFF. For the CDR3, the DNA is TGTGCCATCAACAAGGCAGGGGCCACGAACACTGAAGCTTTCTTT.

The chain is built from TRBV29-1 and TRBJ2-2, with a weak D call TRBD2 (6 bases). CDR1 and CDR2 from the germline V gene are SQVTM and ANQGSEA. Trimming removed 7 bases at V and 5 bases at J, with 14 bases between. This CDR3 spans 13 amino acids. The CDR3: CSAHRAGTGELFF. The CDR3 region has the DNA TGCAGCGCCCACCGGGCGGGAACCGGGGAGCTGTTTTTT.

The V gene is TRBV28, the J gene TRBJ2-7, with 14 nucleotides matching TRBD2. The CDR3 runs 15 residues. Germline CDR1 and CDR2: MDHEN and SYDVKM. With 5 bases clipped from V and 2 bases from J, the junction kept 2 bases outside the gene matches. The DNA of the CDR3 is TGTGCCAGCAGTGGGACTAGCGGGAGACCCTACGAGCAGTACTTC. Amino acid sequence: CASSGTSGRPYEQYF.

Here the CDR3 reads CASSLDLAGGKDTQYF. The CDR3 nucleotides are TGTGCCAGCAGTTTAGATTTAGCGGGTGGGAAAGATACGCAGTATTTT. The chain couples TRBV28 to TRBJ2-3, with 7 nucleotides matching TRBD2. Per the germline V gene, CDR1 is MDHEN and CDR2 is SYDVKM. The V and J ends lost 2 bases and 5 bases, in that order; junction bases with no gene match: 10. The CDR3 is made up of 16 amino acids.

This chain connects TRBV25-1 to TRBJ1-2; 8 nucleotides agree with TRBD1. Losses at the gene ends were 4 bases for V and 6 bases for J; bases not matched to a gene: 10. Germline V gives CDR1 MGHDK, CDR2 SYGVNS. CDR3 length equals 15 residues. The CDR3 sequence: CASSGAGGDLDGYTF. In nucleotides, the CDR3 is TGTGCCAGCAGTGGAGCAGGGGGCGATCTCGATGGCTACACCTTC.